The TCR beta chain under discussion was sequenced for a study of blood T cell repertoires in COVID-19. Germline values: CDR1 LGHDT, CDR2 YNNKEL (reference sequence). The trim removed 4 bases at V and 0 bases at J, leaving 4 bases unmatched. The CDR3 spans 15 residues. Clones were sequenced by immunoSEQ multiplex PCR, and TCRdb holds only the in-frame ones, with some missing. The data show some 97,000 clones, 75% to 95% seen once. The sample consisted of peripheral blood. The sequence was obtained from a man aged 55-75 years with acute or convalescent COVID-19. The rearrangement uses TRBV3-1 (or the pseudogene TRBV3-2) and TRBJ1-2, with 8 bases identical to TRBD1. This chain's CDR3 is CASSLGQGPNYGYTF. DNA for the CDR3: TGTGCCAGCAGCCTTGGACAGGGCCCTAACTATGGCTACACCTTC.